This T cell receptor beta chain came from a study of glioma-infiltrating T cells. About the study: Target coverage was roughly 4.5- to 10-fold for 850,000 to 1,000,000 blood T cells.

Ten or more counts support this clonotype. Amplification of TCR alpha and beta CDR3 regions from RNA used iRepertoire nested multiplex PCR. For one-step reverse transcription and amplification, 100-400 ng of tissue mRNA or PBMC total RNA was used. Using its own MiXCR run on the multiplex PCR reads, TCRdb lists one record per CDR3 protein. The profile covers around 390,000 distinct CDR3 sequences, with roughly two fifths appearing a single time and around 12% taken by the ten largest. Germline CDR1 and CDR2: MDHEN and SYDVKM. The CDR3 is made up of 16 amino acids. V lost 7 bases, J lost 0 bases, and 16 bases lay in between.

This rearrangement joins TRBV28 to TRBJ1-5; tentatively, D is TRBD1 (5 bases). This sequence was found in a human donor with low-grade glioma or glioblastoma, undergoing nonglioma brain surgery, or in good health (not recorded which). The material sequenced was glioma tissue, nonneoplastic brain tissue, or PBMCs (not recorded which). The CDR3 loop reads CASTPPGRYSNQPQHF. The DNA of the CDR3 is TGTGCCAGCACTCCACCGGGACGATATAGCAATCAGCCCCAGCATTTT.